This TCR beta chain was obtained from a study of cytomegalovirus exposure and HLA in healthy donors. Study-wide points: Roughly uniform depth of sequencing across donors was assumed in presence/absence analyses.

V lost 4 bases, J lost 6 bases, and 10 bases stayed unmatched. The CDR3 loop spans 16 amino acids. The germline V gene encodes CDR1 MNHEY and CDR2 SVGAGI. This PCR relied on a set of 60 Vbeta primers and 13 Jbeta primers. The repertoire was sequenced with immunoSEQ multiplex PCR; TCRdb's copy has only in-frame clones and lacks some. Of some 70,000 clones listed, more than 75% are singletons. On this clone itself: The antigen is not known.

The rearrangement uses TRBV6-5 and TRBJ2-3; 10 nucleotides line up with TRBD2. The specimen was PBMCs. This sequence originates from a man in his late teens or twenties in good health and CMV-seronegative. The CDR3 bases are TGTGCCAGCAGTTGGACTAGCGGAGATGGGAGGGATACGCAGTATTTT. Its protein is CASSWTSGDGRDTQYF.